Each of the 25 T cell receptor beta chains below was sequenced from the same sample in a study of cytomegalovirus exposure and HLA in healthy donors (dated by TCRdb to the late 2010s). The library was made by the immunoSEQ multiplex PCR assay. A mixture of 60 forward primers for TCR Vbeta segments and 13 reverse primers for TCR Jbeta segments was used in the multiplex PCR. The immuneACCESS repertoire file appears here via TCRdb, limited to in-frame rearrangements. These files lack a portion of the clones; in checked studies, under half of the deficit traces to unresolved V genes, and the cause of the others is not known. The sample includes about 130,000 clones, with 65% to 80% observed a single time. Jointly, the top ten make up about 1.8% of the sample. The material sequenced was PBMCs. The origin of the receptors is a middle-aged woman in good health and CMV-seronegative.

The rearrangement uses TRBV6-1 and TRBJ1-5; D unresolved. The ends were cut back, 0 bases at V and 2 bases at J, with 8 bases in the middle. CDR1 is MNHNS, CDR2 SASEGT, per germline. The CDR3 covers 15 residues. The CDR3 protein is CASSEAGGGNQPQHF. The CDR3 DNA reads as TGTGCCAGCAGTGAAGCGGGAGGTGGCAATCAGCCCCAGCATTTT.

The chain is built from TRBV28 and TRBJ1-3; 9 positions agree with TRBD1. Germline trimming cut 8 bases from V and 1 base from J; bases unmatched to any gene: 6. Germline assignment: CDR1 MDHEN and CDR2 SYDVKM. This CDR3 is built from 15 residues. The CDR3, as DNA: TGTGCCAGCGAAACAGGGGGCGCATCTGGAAACACCATATATTTT. Translated: CASETGGASGNTIYF.

The chain uses TRBV7-3 and TRBJ2-2; 10 bases are shared with TRBD1. This CDR3 is built from 16 residues. V shed 2 bases, J shed 5 bases, and the junction held 5 bases outside the gene matches. Germline V gene data show CDR1 as SGHTA and CDR2 as FQGTGA. CDR3 in amino acids: CASSLVGTGDTGELFF. The CDR3 nucleotides are TGTGCCAGCAGCTTAGTCGGGACAGGGGATACCGGGGAGCTGTTTTTT.

The CDR3 sequence: CASSQDPGLSTEAFF. The CDR3 DNA is TGCGCCAGCAGCCAAGATCCAGGGTTAAGCACTGAAGCTTTCTTT. The chain has TRBV4-1 and TRBJ1-1, with D perhaps TRBD1 (5 bases). Between the trimmed V and J ends, which lost 0 bases and 4 bases, there was a span of 12 bases. Germline V gene sequence: CDR1 MGHRA, CDR2 YSYEKL. CDR3 length equals 15 residues.

The chain recombines TRBV4-2 with TRBJ1-2, with D hard to call. The CDR3 loop spans 15 amino acids. V dropped 0 bases and J dropped 0 bases, with 8 bases sitting between them. Germline loops: CDR1 LGHNA, CDR2 YNFKEQ. CDR3 coding DNA: TGTGCCAGCAGCCAAGACGCGGGGTCTAACTATGGCTACACCTTC. Translating it yields CASSQDAGSNYGYTF.

The chain links TRBV4-2 to TRBJ2-1, with 10 nucleotides matching TRBD2. Germline V CDR1 and CDR2: LGHNA, YNFKEQ. Trimming took 5 bases from V and 0 from J; bases not matched to a gene: 10. The CDR3 runs to 18 residues. The CDR3 loop is CASSESSGGTSSYNEQFF. CDR3 nucleotide sequence: TGTGCCAGCAGCGAGAGTAGCGGGGGGACGAGCTCCTACAATGAGCAGTTCTTC.

The genes are TRBV6-1 and TRBJ1-2; 10 bases are shared with TRBD1. V was pared by 2 bases and J by 8 bases, with 5 bases of the junction left unmatched. The germline gives CDR1 MNHNS, CDR2 SASEGT. The CDR3 is 14 residues long. CDR3 DNA: TGTGCCAGCAGTGAATGGGACAGGGGCTCCGGCTACACCTTC. It specifies CASSEWDRGSGYTF.

V usage is TRBV5-1 and J usage is TRBJ2-1; TRBD1 matches at 7 bases. The CDR3 covers 15 residues. V was pared by 0 bases and J by 6 bases, with 6 bases of the junction left unmatched. The germline gives CDR1 SGHRS, CDR2 YFSETQ. This chain's CDR3 is CASSLVAGGGNEQFF. The CDR3 DNA sequence: TGCGCCAGCAGCTTGGTGGCAGGGGGTGGCAATGAGCAGTTCTTC.

The chain uses TRBV10-3 and TRBJ2-2, with TRBD2 matching over 14 bases. The CDR3 contains 15 residues. The germline gives CDR1 ENHRY, CDR2 SYGVKD. V dropped 11 bases and J dropped 7; count of bases not matched to a gene: 9. The CDR3 DNA is TGTGCCTCAAGGACTAGCGGGGGGCAGGGCGGGGAGCTGTTTTTT. This sequence encodes CASRTSGGQGGELFF.

The rearrangement uses TRBV10-2 and TRBJ2-1; 7 bases fit TRBD2. Germline CDR1 reads WSHSY; CDR2 reads SAAADI. This CDR3 has 12 amino acids. V shed 8 bases, J shed 8 bases, and the junction held 6 bases outside the gene matches. CDR3 amino acids: CASGLDGDEQFF. DNA of the CDR3: TGCGCCAGCGGACTAGACGGCGATGAGCAGTTCTTC.

The V gene is TRBV7-8, the J gene TRBJ2-5, with 11 bases lining up with TRBD1. The CDR3 length is 17 residues. V dropped 5 bases and J dropped 1; count of bases not matched to a gene: 9. Germline V gene data show CDR1 as SGHVS and CDR2 as FQNEAQ. CDR3 sequence reads: CASSTRDRGIRQETQYF. The CDR3 nucleotides read TGTGCCAGCAGCACCCGGGACAGGGGGATTCGCCAAGAGACCCAGTACTTC. Full variable domain (remainder filled in from reference TRBV7-8 and TRBJ2-5): GAGVSQSPRYKVAKRGQDVALRCDPISGHVSLFWYQQALGQGPEFLTYFQNEAQLDKSGLPSDRFFAERPEGSVSTLKIQRTQQEDSAVYLCASSTRDRGIRQETQYFGPGTRLLVL.

The chain couples TRBV5-4 to TRBJ2-7; 13 nucleotides align to TRBD2. CDR3 length equals 17 residues. Germline assignment: CDR1 SGHNT and CDR2 YYREEE (reference sequence). The J segment lost 5 bases and the V segment lost 4 bases, leaving 12 bases of the junction unmatched. The CDR3 protein is CASSMGATSGRSDEQYF. CDR3 in DNA: TGTGCCAGCAGCATGGGGGCGACTAGCGGGAGGTCCGACGAGCAGTACTTC.

This chain connects TRBV4-1 to TRBJ2-2, with D perhaps TRBD2 (6 bases). This CDR3 region has 16 residues. CDR1 and CDR2 (germline): MGHRA, YSYEKL. V lost 4 bases to trimming and J lost 4 bases, with 16 bases between them. CDR3 sequence reads: CASSLSSGGSTGELFF. CDR3 nucleotide sequence: TGCGCCAGCAGCCTCAGCTCAGGAGGGAGCACCGGGGAGCTGTTTTTT.

This rearrangement joins TRBV29-1 to TRBJ1-2; maybe TRBD1 (5 bases). The germline V gene encodes CDR1 SQVTM and CDR2 ANQGSEA. Trimming took 4 bases from V and 8 from J, leaving 20 bases between them. The CDR3 is 14 amino acids. The CDR3 region has the DNA TGCAGCGTTGTGCGGCTGGGGGGAGTCCGCGGCTACACCTTC. This translates into CSVVRLGGVRGYTF.

The chain links TRBV5-1 to TRBJ1-1; TRBD1 matches 10 bases. The germline CDR1 and CDR2 sequences are SGHRS and YFSETQ. The CDR3 covers 15 residues. The J segment lost 1 base and the V segment lost 7 bases, leaving 7 bases of the junction unmatched. In DNA form, the CDR3 reads TGCGCCAGCCGACAGGGGGCATGGGGGAACACTGAAGCTTTCTTT. As protein: CASRQGAWGNTEAFF.

The gene calls are TRBV4-2 and TRBJ1-2, with 8 bases identical to TRBD1. CDR3 length equals 16 residues. Trimming removed 2 bases from V and 8 bases from J; junction bases left unmatched: 13. The germline V gene encodes CDR1 LGHNA and CDR2 YNFKEQ. The CDR3 DNA follows: TGTGCCAGCAGCCAACGTCTCGACAGGGGAAATACGGGCTACACCTTC. Protein sequence: CASSQRLDRGNTGYTF.

The J gene is TRBJ2-3, the V gene TRBV6-5, with a tentative D call TRBD2 (6 bases). The ends were cut back, 10 bases at V and 0 bases at J, with 14 bases in the middle. The CDR3 spans 14 residues. Germline-derived CDR1 and CDR2 are MNHEY and SVGAGI. CDR3 nucleotide sequence: TGTGCCACTAAACCGGGACTCAGCACAGATACGCAGTATTTT. Translated, it gives CATKPGLSTDTQYF.

V and J are TRBV7-3 and TRBJ2-3; 7 positions match TRBD1. V trimming: 2 bases; J trimming: 2 bases; junction bases outside the gene matches: 1. The CDR3 totals 14 residues. Per germline, CDR1 SGHTA and CDR2 FQGTGA. Written as DNA, the CDR3 is TGTGCCAGCAGCTTAGGGACAGCCACAGATACGCAGTATTTT. Its translation is CASSLGTATDTQYF.

This chain uses TRBV28 with TRBJ1-2; D is possibly TRBD1 (5 bases). The germline V gene has CDR1 MDHEN and CDR2 SYDVKM. V was shortened by 7 bases and J by 0 bases, with 12 bases between the two germline ends. The CDR3 runs to 14 residues. CDR3 nucleotide sequence: TGTGCCAGCAATCAGGGCGGAGCTAACTATGGCTACACCTTC. Its protein product is CASNQGGANYGYTF.

The rearrangement uses TRBV27 and TRBJ2-7; no clear D gene. With 0 bases removed from V and 2 bases from J, the gap between germline ends came to 8 bases. CDR3 length equals 14 residues. The germline V gene has CDR1 MNHEY and CDR2 SMNVEV (reference sequence). The CDR3 is CASSLSGSPYEQYF. The CDR3 DNA reads as TGTGCCAGCAGTTTATCGGGCAGTCCCTACGAGCAGTACTTC.

CDR3 coding DNA: TGTGCCAGCAGCTTGTCGGACAGGGCTCTAGATACGCAGTATTTT. This translates into CASSLSDRALDTQYF. The rearrangement joins TRBV7-3 to TRBJ2-3, with 8 bases fitting TRBD1. After removal of 3 bases from V and 5 bases from J, the junction contained 7 bases not matched to a gene. CDR1 is SGHTA and CDR2 is FQGTGA in the germline V gene. CDR3 length: 15 residues.

The rearrangement joins TRBV30 to TRBJ1-4; 8 bases are shared with TRBD1. CDR3 length: 12 amino acids. The germline V gene has CDR1 GTSNPN and CDR2 SVGIG (reference sequence). V shed 3 bases and J 17 bases; nucleotides not matched to a gene: 11. The CDR3 bases are TGTGCCTGGAGCTCAGGACAGGGTGGATTCTTTTTT. It is translated as CAWSSGQGGFFF. The full variable domain, rest sourced from reference TRBV30 and TRBJ1-4, is SQTIHQWPATLVQPVGSPLSLECTVEGTSNPNLYWYRQAAGRGLQLLFYSVGIGQISSEVPQNLSASRPQDRQFILSSKKLLLSDSGFYLCAWSSGQGGFFFGSGTQLSVL.

J is TRBJ1-2 and V is TRBV5-8, with D possibly being TRBD1 (5 bases). This CDR3 region has 13 residues. CDR1 and CDR2 (germline): SGHTS, YDEGEE. V lost 2 bases and J lost 6, with 11 bases in between. CDR3 DNA: TGTGCCAGCAGCTTCCAAGGGGCGGATGGCTACACCTTC. As protein: CASSFQGADGYTF.

The chain links TRBV18 to TRBJ2-2; D is perhaps TRBD1 (6 bases). The V gene's germline CDR1 is KGHSH and CDR2 LQKENI. Trimming took 6 bases from V and 5 from J, leaving 13 bases between them. The CDR3 loop spans 14 amino acids. The CDR3 sequence is CASSPQQGTGELFF. The CDR3 nucleotides are TGTGCCAGCTCGCCCCAACAGGGAACCGGGGAGCTGTTTTTT.

This chain joins TRBV18 and TRBJ2-7; D is undetermined. From germline, CDR1 is KGHSH and CDR2 LQKENI. V lost 0 bases and J lost 2, with 11 bases in between. The CDR3 is 15 amino acids. The DNA of the CDR3 is TGTGCCAGCTCACCACCCTCCCTAAGCGCCTACGAGCAGTACTTC. This encodes CASSPPSLSAYEQYF. Together with reference TRBV18 and TRBJ2-7, the CDR3 gives the full variable domain: NAGVMQNPRHLVRRRGQEARLRCSPMKGHSHVYWYRQLPEEGLKFMVYLQKENIIDESGMPKERFSAEFPKEGPSILRIQQVVRGDSAAYFCASSPPSLSAYEQYFGPGTRLTVT.